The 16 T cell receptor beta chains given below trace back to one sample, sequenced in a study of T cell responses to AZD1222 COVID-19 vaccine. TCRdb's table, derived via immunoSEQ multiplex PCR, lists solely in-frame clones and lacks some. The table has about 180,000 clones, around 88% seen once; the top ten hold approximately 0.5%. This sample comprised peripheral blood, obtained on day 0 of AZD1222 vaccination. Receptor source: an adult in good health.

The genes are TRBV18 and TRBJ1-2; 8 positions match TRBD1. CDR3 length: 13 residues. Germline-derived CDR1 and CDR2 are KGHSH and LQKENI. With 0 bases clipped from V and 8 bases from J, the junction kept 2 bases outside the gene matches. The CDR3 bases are TGTGCCAGCTCACCACCCGGACAGGGAGGCTACACCTTC. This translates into CASSPPGQGGYTF.

CDR3 amino acids: CASRYRQGVIYEQYF. The CDR3 nucleotides are TGTGCCAGCAGGTACAGACAGGGTGTCATCTACGAGCAGTACTTC. The rearrangement joins TRBV6-5 to TRBJ2-7; 7 positions agree with TRBD1. The length of the CDR3 is 15 residues. Per the germline V gene, CDR1 is MNHEY and CDR2 is SVGAGI. Unmatched junction bases numbered 11, after V lost 6 bases and J lost 3 bases.

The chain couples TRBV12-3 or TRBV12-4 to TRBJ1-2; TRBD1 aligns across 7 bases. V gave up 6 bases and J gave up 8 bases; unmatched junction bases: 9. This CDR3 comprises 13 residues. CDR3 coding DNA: TGTGCCAGCAGAGACAGGGAATACCGAGGCTACACCTTC. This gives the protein CASRDREYRGYTF.

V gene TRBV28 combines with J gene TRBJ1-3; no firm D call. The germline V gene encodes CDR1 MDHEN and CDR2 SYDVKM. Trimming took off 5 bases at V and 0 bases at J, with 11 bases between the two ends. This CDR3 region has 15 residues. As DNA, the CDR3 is TGTGCCAGCAGTAGCAGGCCAGCCTCTGGAAACACCATATATTTT. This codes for CASSSRPASGNTIYF.

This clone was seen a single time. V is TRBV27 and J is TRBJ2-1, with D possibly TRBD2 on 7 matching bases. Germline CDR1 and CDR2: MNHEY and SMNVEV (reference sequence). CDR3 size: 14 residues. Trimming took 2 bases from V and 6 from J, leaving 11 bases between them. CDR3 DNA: TGTGCCAGCAGTTTACGAGGGGGGGGCAATGAGCAGTTCTTC. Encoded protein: CASSLRGGGNEQFF.

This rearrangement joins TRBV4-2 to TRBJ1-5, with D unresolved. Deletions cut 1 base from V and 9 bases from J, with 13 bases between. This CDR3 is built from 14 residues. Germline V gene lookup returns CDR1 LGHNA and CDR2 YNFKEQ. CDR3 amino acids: CASSQGPDQGPQHF. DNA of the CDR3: TGTGCCAGCAGCCAAGGGCCTGACCAAGGGCCCCAGCATTTT.

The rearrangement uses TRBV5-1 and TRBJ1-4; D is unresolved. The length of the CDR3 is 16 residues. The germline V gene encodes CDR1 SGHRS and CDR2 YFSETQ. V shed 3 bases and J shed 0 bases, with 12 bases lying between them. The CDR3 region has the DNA TGCGCCAGCAGCTACAGTGCCTATGCAACTAATGAAAAACTGTTTTTT. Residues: CASSYSAYATNEKLFF.

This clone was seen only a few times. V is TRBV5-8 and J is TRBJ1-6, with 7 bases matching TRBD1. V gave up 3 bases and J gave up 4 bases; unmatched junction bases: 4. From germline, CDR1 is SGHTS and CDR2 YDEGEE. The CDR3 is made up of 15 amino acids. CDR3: CASSYRDSYNSPLHF. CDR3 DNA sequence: TGTGCCAGCAGCTACCGGGACAGTTATAATTCACCCCTCCACTTT.

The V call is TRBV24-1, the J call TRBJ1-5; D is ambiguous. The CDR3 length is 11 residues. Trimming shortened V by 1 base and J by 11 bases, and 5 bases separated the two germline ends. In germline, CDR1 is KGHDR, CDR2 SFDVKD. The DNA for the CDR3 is TGTGCCACCAGTGATTTAGTGGCCCAGCATTTT. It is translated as CATSDLVAQHF.

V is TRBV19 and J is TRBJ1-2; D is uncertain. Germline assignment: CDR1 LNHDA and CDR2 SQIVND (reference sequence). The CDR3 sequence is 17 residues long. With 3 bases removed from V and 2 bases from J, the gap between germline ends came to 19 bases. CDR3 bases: TGTGCCAGTAGTATGGAGGGTTGGATAGGTGCCAACTATGGCTACACCTTC. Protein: CASSMEGWIGANYGYTF. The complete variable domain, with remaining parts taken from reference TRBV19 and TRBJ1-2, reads DGGITQSPKYLFRKEGQNVTLSCEQNLNHDAMYWYRQDPGQGLRLIYYSQIVNDFQKGDIAEGYSVSREKKESFPLTVTSAQKNPTAFYLCASSMEGWIGANYGYTFGSGTRLTVV.

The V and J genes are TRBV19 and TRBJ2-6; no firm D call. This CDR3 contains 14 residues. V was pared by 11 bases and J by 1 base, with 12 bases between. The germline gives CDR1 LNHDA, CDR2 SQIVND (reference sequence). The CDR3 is CASRRESGANVLTF. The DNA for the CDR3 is TGTGCCTCTAGGCGAGAGTCTGGGGCCAACGTCCTGACTTTC.

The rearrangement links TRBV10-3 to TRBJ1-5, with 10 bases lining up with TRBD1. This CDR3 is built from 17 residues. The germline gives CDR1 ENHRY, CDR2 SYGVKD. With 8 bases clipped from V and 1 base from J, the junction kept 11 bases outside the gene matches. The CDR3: CAIGFGQGGLSNQPQHF. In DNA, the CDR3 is TGTGCCATCGGCTTCGGACAGGGGGGCCTAAGCAATCAGCCCCAGCATTTT.

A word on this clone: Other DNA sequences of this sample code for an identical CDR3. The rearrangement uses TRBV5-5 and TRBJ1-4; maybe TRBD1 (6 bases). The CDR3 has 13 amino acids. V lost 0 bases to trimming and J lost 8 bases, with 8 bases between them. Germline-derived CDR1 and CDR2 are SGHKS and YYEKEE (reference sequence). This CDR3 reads CASSLDRVEKLFF. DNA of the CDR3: TGTGCCAGCAGCTTGGACAGGGTCGAAAAACTGTTTTTT.

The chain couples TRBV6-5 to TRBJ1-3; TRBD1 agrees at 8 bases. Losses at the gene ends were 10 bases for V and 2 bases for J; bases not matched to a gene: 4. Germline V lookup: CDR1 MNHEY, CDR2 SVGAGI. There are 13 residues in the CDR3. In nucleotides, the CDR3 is TGTGCCACGACACAGGGGGCTGGAAACACCATATATTTT. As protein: CATTQGAGNTIYF.

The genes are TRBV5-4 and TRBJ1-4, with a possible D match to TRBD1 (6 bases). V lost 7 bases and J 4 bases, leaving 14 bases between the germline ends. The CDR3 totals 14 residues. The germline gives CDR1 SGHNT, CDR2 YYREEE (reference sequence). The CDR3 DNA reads TGTGCCAGCTCGGGGACACGAGATAATGAAAAACTGTTTTTT. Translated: CASSGTRDNEKLFF.

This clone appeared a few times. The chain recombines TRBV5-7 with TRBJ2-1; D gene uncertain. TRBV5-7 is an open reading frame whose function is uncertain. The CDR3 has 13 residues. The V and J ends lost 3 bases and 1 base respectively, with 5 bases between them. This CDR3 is CASSCWSYNEQFF. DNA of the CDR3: TGTGCCAGCAGCTGCTGGTCCTACAATGAGCAGTTCTTC.